The next 24 T cell receptor beta chains were all read from a single sample in a study of OX40 agonist ivuxolimab in advanced cancers. Assay: immunoSEQ multiplex PCR; the TCRdb copy retains only in-frame clones and omits some. This table holds 75,000 to 80,000 clones, more than 65% found once. The sample here was CD4+ or CD8+ T cells sorted from blood, taken in a trial of the OX40 agonist ivuxolimab. The receptors originated from an adult with an advanced solid tumor such as melanoma, head and neck, liver or kidney cancer.

This clone was observed a handful of times. The chain links TRBV7-9 to TRBJ1-6; possibly TRBD1 for D (5 bases). The CDR3 contains 15 residues. The V gene lost 5 bases and the J gene lost 10 bases, with 18 bases spanning the gap. The germline V gene encodes CDR1 SEHNR and CDR2 FQNEAQ (reference sequence). CDR3 bases: TGTGCCAGCAGCCTCCAAGGGGACCCGGGGTCACCCCTCCACTTT. It encodes CASSLQGDPGSPLHF. The variable domain in full, completed from reference TRBV7-9 and TRBJ1-6, reads DTGVSQNPRHKITKRGQNVTFRCDPISEHNRLYWYRQTLGQGPEFLTYFQNEAQLEKSRLLSDRFSAERPKGSFSTLEIQRTEQGDSAMYLCASSLQGDPGSPLHFGNGTRLTVT.

V and J are TRBV6-6 and TRBJ2-7, with no clear D. V was clipped by 4 bases and J by 5 bases, with 9 bases between them. CDR3 length: 12 residues. Germline values: CDR1 MNHNY, CDR2 SVGAGI (reference sequence). CDR3 sequence: CASSFLGDEQYF. The CDR3 region has the DNA TGTGCCAGCAGTTTCCTGGGCGACGAGCAGTACTTC.

As DNA, the CDR3 is TGCAGCGCGCCACAGGGTGTCTATGGCTACACCTTC. Protein sequence: CSAPQGVYGYTF. V usage is TRBV29-1 and J usage is TRBJ1-2, with D possibly TRBD1 on 6 matching bases. From germline, CDR1 is SQVTM and CDR2 ANQGSEA. The CDR3 covers 12 residues. Trimming removed 7 bases from V and 4 bases from J, with 13 bases in between.

J is TRBJ2-1 and V is TRBV13; D is perhaps TRBD1 (6 bases). The V end lost 0 bases, the J end lost 0 bases, and 12 bases lay between the germline ends. CDR3 size: 17 residues. Germline V gene lookup returns CDR1 PRHDT and CDR2 FYEKMQ (reference sequence). The CDR3 sequence is CASSLGLGRGSYNEQFF. CDR3 DNA: TGTGCCAGCAGCTTAGGCCTTGGCAGGGGCTCCTACAATGAGCAGTTCTTC. The entire variable domain, with the rest obtained from reference TRBV13 and TRBJ2-1, is as follows: AAGVIQSPRHLIKEKRETATLKCYPIPRHDTVYWYQQGPGQDPQFLISFYEKMQSDKGSIPDRFSAQQFSDYHSELNMSSLELGDSALYFCASSLGLGRGSYNEQFFGPGTRLTVL.

The chain links TRBV5-4 to TRBJ1-2; D is possibly TRBD1 (6 bases). This CDR3 has 14 amino acids. Trimming left V 4 bases short and J 4 bases short, with 14 bases between. Germline loops: CDR1 SGHNT, CDR2 YYREEE (reference sequence). The CDR3 coding sequence is TGTGCCAGCAGCCCACAACAGGGAGGCTATGGCTACACCTTC. This translates into CASSPQQGGYGYTF.

This sequence joins TRBV11-3 and TRBJ2-7; 7 bases map to TRBD1. Per germline, CDR1 SGHNT and CDR2 YENEEA. The CDR3 covers 12 residues. Trimming cost V 5 bases and J 5 bases; bases outside gene matches: 3. CDR3 sequence (DNA): TGTGCCAGCAGCCGCGACAGGGACGAGCAGTACTTC. This encodes CASSRDRDEQYF.

The rearrangement links TRBV11-1 to TRBJ1-2; 9 bases map to TRBD1. The CDR3 has 13 amino acids. J was trimmed by 6 bases and V by 4 bases; bases with no gene match: 3. Germline V CDR1 and CDR2: SGHAT, FQDESV (reference sequence). The chain's CDR3 is CASSSRQGDGYTF. The CDR3 bases are TGTGCCAGCAGCTCCAGACAGGGGGATGGCTACACCTTC.

The CDR3 bases are TGTGCCAGCAGCTTATATCCGCAGTTTAACTATGGCTACACCTTC. Translated, it gives CASSLYPQFNYGYTF. The V and J genes are TRBV7-9 and TRBJ1-2; D unclear. This CDR3 spans 15 amino acids. V was clipped by 2 bases and J by 1 base, with 11 bases between them. Germline V gene data show CDR1 as SEHNR and CDR2 as FQNEAQ (reference sequence).

The chain recombines TRBV6-1 with TRBJ1-2, with D possibly being TRBD1 (6 bases). Germline assignment: CDR1 MNHNS and CDR2 SASEGT. The CDR3 loop spans 13 amino acids. The V gene lost 7 bases and the J gene lost 3 bases, with 12 bases spanning the gap. CDR3 DNA sequence: TGTGCCAGCACCCGGGACATATACTATGGCTACACCTTC. Its protein is CASTRDIYYGYTF.

The V call is TRBV6-5, the J call TRBJ1-1; D possibly corresponds to TRBD1 (5 bases). V gave up 7 bases and J gave up 6 bases, with 15 bases separating them. This CDR3 spans 13 amino acids. The V gene's germline CDR1 is MNHEY and CDR2 SVGAGI. Written as DNA, the CDR3 is TGTGCCAGCAAACGGGGGGTGGCCCCTGAAGCTTTCTTT. Translation gives CASKRGVAPEAFF.

The V and J genes are TRBV7-9 and TRBJ1-3; 7 bases fit TRBD1. This CDR3 contains 15 residues. CDR1 and CDR2 from the germline V gene are SEHNR and FQNEAQ (reference sequence). The V and J ends lost 5 bases and 3 bases, in that order; junction bases with no gene match: 7. DNA for the CDR3: TGTGCCAGCAGCCCGACAGGGAGAGGTGGAAACACCATATATTTT. Its protein product is CASSPTGRGGNTIYF.

The V gene is TRBV9, the J gene TRBJ2-5, with 13 nucleotides matching TRBD2. The CDR3 extends over 19 amino acids. Germline V lookup: CDR1 SGDLS, CDR2 YYNGEE. V lost 0 bases, J lost 3 bases, and 11 bases stayed unmatched. The CDR3 bases are TGTGCCAGCAGCGTAGGCCCGACTAGCGGGGGGCACCTCGAAGAGACCCAGTACTTC. Amino acids: CASSVGPTSGGHLEETQYF.

This chain connects TRBV6-1 to TRBJ1-3, with D unclear. The germline V gene encodes CDR1 MNHNS and CDR2 SASEGT. This CDR3 has 13 amino acids. Trimming removed 7 bases from V and 6 bases from J, with 13 bases in between. The CDR3 spells CASTKDLENTIYF. The CDR3 DNA sequence: TGTGCCAGCACTAAGGACCTAGAAAACACCATATATTTT.

This chain uses TRBV6-5 with TRBJ2-5; 9 nucleotides line up with TRBD1. The closer fit of TRBJ2-7 to the DNA end suggests the J call may be wrong. Germline CDR1 and CDR2: MNHEY and SVGAGI. There are 14 residues in the CDR3. In DNA, the CDR3 is TGTGCCAGCAGTGCCGGGGGACAGGGCTACGAGCAGTACTTC. It specifies CASSAGGQGYEQYF.

This clone appeared once. The rearrangement joins TRBV18 to TRBJ2-3, with 7 bases lining up with TRBD2. The junction had 5 bases not matched to a gene; V was cut back by 2 bases and J by 3 bases. Germline CDR1 reads KGHSH; CDR2 reads LQKENI. The CDR3 runs to 15 residues. For the CDR3, the DNA is TGTGCCAGCTCACCATGGCTAGCGGTAACAGATACGCAGTATTTT. Protein product: CASSPWLAVTDTQYF.

This rearrangement joins TRBV30 to TRBJ2-1; perhaps D is TRBD1 or TRBD2 (6 bases each). The ends were cut back, 5 bases at V and 10 bases at J, with 24 bases in the middle. The CDR3 length is 15 residues. CDR1 is GTSNPN and CDR2 is SVGIG in the germline V gene (reference sequence). The CDR3 coding sequence is TGTGCCTGGCGGCTTGGTGGGGGGCCCTTACGCGAGCAGTTCTTC. Encoded protein: CAWRLGGGPLREQFF.

The rearrangement uses TRBV29-1 and TRBJ1-2, with D hard to call. Trimming removed 4 bases from V and 0 bases from J, with 6 bases in between. Germline CDR1 reads SQVTM; CDR2 reads ANQGSEA. CDR3 size: 12 residues. CDR3 sequence (DNA): TGCAGCGTTGGAGGAGCTAACTATGGCTACACCTTC. It is translated as CSVGGANYGYTF. Together with reference TRBV29-1 and TRBJ1-2, the CDR3 gives the full variable domain: SAVISQKPSRDICQRGTSLTIQCQVDSQVTMMFWYRQQPGQSLTLIATANQGSEATYESGFVIDKFPISRPNLTFSTLTVSNMSPEDSSIYLCSVGGANYGYTFGSGTRLTVV.

The chain employs TRBV29-1 and TRBJ1-2; 11 nucleotides match TRBD1. Per germline, CDR1 SQVTM and CDR2 ANQGSEA. J lost 3 bases, V lost 7 bases, and 4 bases had no gene match. The CDR3 extends over 13 amino acids. The CDR3 here is CSGGQGEYYGYTF. CDR3 sequence (DNA): TGCAGCGGGGGACAGGGGGAGTACTATGGCTACACCTTC.

V usage is TRBV29-1 and J usage is TRBJ1-3; D gene unclear. The CDR3 is 11 amino acids. CDR1 and CDR2 (germline): SQVTM, ANQGSEA. CDR3 nucleotide sequence: TGCGGAGCCTTCTCTGGAAACACCATATATTTT. Translating it yields CGAFSGNTIYF.

The chain is built from TRBV2 and TRBJ2-3, with D possibly TRBD1 on 5 matching bases. The V gene's germline CDR1 is SNHLY and CDR2 FYNNEI. This CDR3 region has 12 residues. Trimming cost V 7 bases and J 5 bases, with 10 bases left between them. The CDR3 loop reads CASTRRGDTQYF. DNA for the CDR3: TGTGCCAGCACCAGAAGGGGAGATACGCAGTATTTT.

The chain links TRBV6-5 to TRBJ2-7; D gene ambiguous. The V end was cut by 2 bases, the J end by 3 bases, with 11 bases between. Per germline, CDR1 MNHEY and CDR2 SVGAGI. This CDR3 is 14 amino acids long. CDR3 amino acids: CASSYRPGYYEQYF. The DNA for the CDR3 is TGTGCCAGCAGTTACCGGCCCGGCTACTACGAGCAGTACTTC.

This chain links TRBV7-3 with TRBJ2-2, with 8 positions matching TRBD1. Unmatched junction bases numbered 7, after V lost 6 bases and J lost 4 bases. The germline V gene has CDR1 SGHTA and CDR2 FQGTGA. This CDR3 has 15 residues. The CDR3 loop is CASSWTGPATGELFF. For the CDR3, the DNA is TGTGCCAGCAGTTGGACAGGGCCGGCCACCGGGGAGCTGTTTTTT.

This clone came up once. V usage is TRBV29-1 and J usage is TRBJ2-4, with TRBD2 matching 10 bases. Looked up from germline, CDR1 is SQVTM and CDR2 is ANQGSEA. CDR3 length equals 15 residues. V lost 5 bases, J lost 6 bases, and 10 bases stayed unmatched. The CDR3 nucleotides read TGCAGCGTTCTGCCGGGGACTAGCGAAGGAAACATTCAGTACTTC. This sequence encodes CSVLPGTSEGNIQYF.

This rearrangement joins TRBV6-5 to TRBJ1-3; D uncertain. The germline V gene has CDR1 MNHEY and CDR2 SVGAGI. Trimming pared 6 bases from V and 4 bases from J, leaving 13 bases between. The CDR3 is 14 amino acids. CDR3 DNA sequence: TGTGCCAGCAGACCAAAACTACAGGGAAACACCATATATTTT. Its translation is CASRPKLQGNTIYF.